A selection of T cell receptor beta chains follows, all from one sample in a study of blood T cell repertoires in COVID-19. Clones were sequenced by immunoSEQ multiplex PCR, and TCRdb holds only the in-frame ones, with some missing. Here the sample spans about 280,000 clones, 65% to 90% being singletons. The sequenced sample consisted of peripheral blood. Every receptor here comes from a human donor in a cohort sampled during active COVID-19. Both conserved end residues are part of each CDR3. The order of the fields is D gene, J gene, V gene, clone size, CDR3 DNA, CDR3 protein. D genes are given only for firm matches. Some rows have no size entry. The others give once, few or many, or a class for an expanded clone.

D: NA
J: TRBJ2-1
V: TRBV3-1/TRBV3-2
size: NA
DNA: TGTGCCAGCAGCCAAGACCACTACAATGAGCAGTTCTTC
CDR3: CASSQDHYNEQFF

D: NA
J: TRBJ1-5
V: TRBV19
size: NA
DNA: TGTGCCAGTAGGGGCGGGGGGCGAGGCAATCAGCCCCAGCATTTT
CDR3: CASRGGGRGNQPQHF

D: TRBD2
J: TRBJ2-5
V: TRBV5-4
size: NA
DNA: TGTGCCAGCAGCTTGGCTAGCGGGCCTCAAGAGACCCAGTACTTC
CDR3: CASSLASGPQETQYF

D: TRBD2
J: TRBJ2-1
V: TRBV5-6
size: NA
DNA: TGTGCCAGCGGACTAGCGGGGTCGTTCAATGAGCAGTTCTTC
CDR3: CASGLAGSFNEQFF

D: NA
J: TRBJ2-7
V: TRBV29-1
size: once
DNA: TGCAGCGTTATCAGGGATGCTACCTACGAGCAGTACTTC
CDR3: CSVIRDATYEQYF

D: TRBD1
J: TRBJ2-2
V: TRBV2
size: NA
DNA: TGTGCCAGCAGTTGGACAGGGCCCACCGGGGAGCTGTTTTTT
CDR3: CASSWTGPTGELFF

D: NA
J: TRBJ2-7
V: TRBV2
size: NA
DNA: TGTGCCAGCAGTGAAGGTCGGTACGAGCAGTACTTC
CDR3: CASSEGRYEQYF

D: TRBD2
J: TRBJ2-1
V: TRBV3-1/TRBV3-2
size: few
DNA: TGTGCCAGCAGCCCCTTCTACCCGAGCGGGAGCTCCTACAATGAGCAGTTCTTC
CDR3: CASSPFYPSGSSYNEQFF

D: TRBD1
J: TRBJ1-2
V: TRBV7-6
size: NA
DNA: TGTGCCAGCAGCCCCCGGGGGATTCAGGGGGTAGACTATGGCTACACCTTC
CDR3: CASSPRGIQGVDYGYTF

D: NA
J: TRBJ2-1
V: TRBV14
size: NA
DNA: TGTGCCAGCAGCGGTTTGAGCTCCTACAATGAGCAGTTCTTC
CDR3: CASSGLSSYNEQFF

D: NA
J: TRBJ2-5
V: TRBV5-5
size: NA
DNA: TGTGCCAGCAGCTTGGAGCTAGCCCCCGTCCAAGAGACCCAGTACTTC
CDR3: CASSLELAPVQETQYF

D: NA
J: TRBJ2-6
V: TRBV6-6
size: NA
DNA: TGTGCCAGCAGTTTTGCCCCGAGAGCTGGGGCCAACGTCCTGACTTTC
CDR3: CASSFAPRAGANVLTF